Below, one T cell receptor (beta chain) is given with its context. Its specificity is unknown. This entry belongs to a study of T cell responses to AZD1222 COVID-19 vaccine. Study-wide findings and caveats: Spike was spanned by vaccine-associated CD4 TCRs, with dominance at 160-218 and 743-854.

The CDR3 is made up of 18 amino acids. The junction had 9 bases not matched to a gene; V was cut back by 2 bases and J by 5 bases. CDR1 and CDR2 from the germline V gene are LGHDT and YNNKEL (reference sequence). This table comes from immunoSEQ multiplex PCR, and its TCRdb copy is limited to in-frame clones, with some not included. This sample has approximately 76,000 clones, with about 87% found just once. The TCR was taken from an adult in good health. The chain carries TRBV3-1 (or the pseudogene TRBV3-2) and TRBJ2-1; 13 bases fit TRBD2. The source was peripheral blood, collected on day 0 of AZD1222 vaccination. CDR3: CASSQRPGTSGINNEQFF. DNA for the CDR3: TGTGCCAGCAGCCAACGGCCCGGGACTAGCGGGATCAACAATGAGCAGTTCTTC.